The text below deals with one TCR beta chain. This record belongs to a study of blood T cell repertoires in COVID-19. Overall study context: Acute and convalescent COVID-19 samples came from the United States, Italy and Spain. The cDNA or gDNA used as material had been derived from T cells, B-cell-depleted T cells, or PBMCs.

Produced via immunoSEQ multiplex PCR; TCRdb's table is partial and in-frame only. The sample holds roughly 200,000 clones, approximately 81% seen once. The germline V and J ends were trimmed by 3 bases and 7 bases, with 9 bases remaining between them. From germline, CDR1 is MDHEN and CDR2 SYDVKM. The CDR3 length is 13 residues. This clonotype was obtained from a woman aged 80 or over with COVID-19, enrolled during active disease. This sequence joins TRBV28 and TRBJ1-4; no clear D. The sequencing sample was made of peripheral blood. The CDR3 is CASSLRVIEKLFF. Here the CDR3 DNA reads TGTGCCAGCAGTTTGCGGGTCATTGAAAAACTGTTTTTT.